This T cell receptor beta chain was obtained from a study of neurological immune-mediated disorders. Whole-study results and caveats: The absence of shared CDR3 amino acid sequences among expanded clones across subjects suggests private repertoires in all groups.

It was from 2 million PBMCs stored at -80 C that the unsorted libraries were obtained. Per germline, CDR1 SGHRS and CDR2 YFSETQ. The V end was cut by 2 bases, the J end by 10 bases, with 16 bases between. The CDR3 is 14 residues long. cDNA was made by 5'RACE with 10-nucleotide random UMIs. Every sequencing run produced over 180 million TCR-beta sequences, and the sequences from any one run covered 15-18 subjects. MiXCR, applied by TCRdb to the 5' RACE reads, yields one record per CDR3 protein. The table has about 21,000 distinct CDR3 sequences, roughly 14% seen once. This clonotype is categorized as medium-sized. Its antigen is not identified.

The rearrangement joins TRBV5-1 to TRBJ2-1; D might be TRBD2 (6 bases). The TCR was taken from a female donor with HTLV-1-associated myelopathy (HAM/TSP). Sequencing was performed on PBMCs. The CDR3 DNA reads TGCGCCAGCAGCTTTAGCGGCGATTCACGGGAGCAGTTCTTC. This codes for CASSFSGDSREQFF.